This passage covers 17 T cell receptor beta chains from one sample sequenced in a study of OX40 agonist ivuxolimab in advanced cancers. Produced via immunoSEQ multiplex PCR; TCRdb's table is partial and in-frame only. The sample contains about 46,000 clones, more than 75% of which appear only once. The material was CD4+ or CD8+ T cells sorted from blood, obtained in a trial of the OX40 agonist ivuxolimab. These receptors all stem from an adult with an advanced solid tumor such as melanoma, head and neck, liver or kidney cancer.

CDR3 sequence: CASSEGQGALQPQHF. CDR3 DNA sequence: TGTGCCAGCAGTGAAGGACAGGGGGCTTTGCAGCCCCAGCATTTT. The V call is TRBV2, the J call TRBJ1-5; 10 bases agree with TRBD1. The CDR3 has 15 residues. Germline V lookup: CDR1 SNHLY, CDR2 FYNNEI. V shed 1 base, J shed 7 bases, and the junction held 4 bases outside the gene matches. Filled out from reference TRBV2 and TRBJ1-5, the complete variable domain reads EPEVTQTPSHQVTQMGQEVILRCVPISNHLYFYWYRQILGQKVEFLVSFYNNEISEKSEIFDDQFSVERPDGSNFTLKIRSTKLEDSAMYFCASSEGQGALQPQHFGDGTRLSIL.

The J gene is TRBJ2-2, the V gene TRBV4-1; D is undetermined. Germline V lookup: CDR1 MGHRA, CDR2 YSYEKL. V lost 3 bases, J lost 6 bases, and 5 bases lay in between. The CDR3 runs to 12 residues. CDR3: CASSQDPGELFF. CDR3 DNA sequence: TGCGCCAGCAGCCAGGATCCCGGGGAGCTGTTTTTT.

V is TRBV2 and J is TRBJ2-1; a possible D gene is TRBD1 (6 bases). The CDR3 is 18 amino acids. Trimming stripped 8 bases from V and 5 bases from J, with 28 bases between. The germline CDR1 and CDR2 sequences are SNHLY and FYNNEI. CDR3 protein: CASEGTIREQIPHNEQFF. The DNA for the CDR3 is TGTGCCAGCGAAGGGACAATCCGCGAACAGATCCCCCACAATGAGCAGTTCTTC.

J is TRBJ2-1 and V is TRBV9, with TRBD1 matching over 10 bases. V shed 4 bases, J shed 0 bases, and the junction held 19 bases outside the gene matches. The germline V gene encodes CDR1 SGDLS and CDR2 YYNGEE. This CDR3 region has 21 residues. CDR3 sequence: CASSHGSGQGKGDSSYNEQFF. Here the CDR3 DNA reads TGTGCCAGCAGCCACGGGTCGGGACAGGGGAAAGGGGATAGCTCCTACAATGAGCAGTTCTTC.

CDR3 nucleotide sequence: TGTGCCAGCAGTTTCAGGACGCCGGGACTAGCGGGTGCTAGCACAGATACGCAGTATTTT. The encoded protein is CASSFRTPGLAGASTDTQYF. The chain joins TRBV27 to TRBJ2-3; the match to TRBD2 covers 12 bases. Germline CDR1 reads MNHEY; CDR2 reads SMNVEV (reference sequence). The CDR3 runs to 20 residues. Trimming removed 3 bases from V and 0 bases from J; junction bases left unmatched: 13.

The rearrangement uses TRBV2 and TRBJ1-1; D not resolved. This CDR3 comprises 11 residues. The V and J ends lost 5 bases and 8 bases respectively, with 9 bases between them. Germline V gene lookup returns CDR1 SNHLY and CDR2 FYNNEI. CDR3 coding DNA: TGTGCCAGCAGTATGAGTTCGGAAGCTTTCTTT. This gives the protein CASSMSSEAFF.

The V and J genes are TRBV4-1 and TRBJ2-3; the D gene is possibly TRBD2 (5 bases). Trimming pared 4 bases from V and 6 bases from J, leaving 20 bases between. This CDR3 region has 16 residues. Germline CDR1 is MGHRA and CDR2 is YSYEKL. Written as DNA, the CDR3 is TGCGCCAGCAGCCTGCGTCCTAGCCGTGAACTCGATACGCAGTATTTT. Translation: CASSLRPSRELDTQYF.

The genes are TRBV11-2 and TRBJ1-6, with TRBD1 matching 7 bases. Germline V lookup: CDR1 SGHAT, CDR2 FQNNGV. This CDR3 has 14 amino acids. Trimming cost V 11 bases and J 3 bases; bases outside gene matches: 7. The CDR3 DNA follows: TGTGCCTCTCAGGGGGGTTACTATAATTCACCCCTCCACTTT. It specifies CASQGGYYNSPLHF.

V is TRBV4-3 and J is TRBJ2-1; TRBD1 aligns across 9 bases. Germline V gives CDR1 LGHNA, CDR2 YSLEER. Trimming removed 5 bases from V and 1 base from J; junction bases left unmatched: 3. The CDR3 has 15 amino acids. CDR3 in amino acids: CASSAQGASYNEQFF. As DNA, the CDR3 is TGCGCCAGCAGCGCACAGGGGGCGTCCTACAATGAGCAGTTCTTC.

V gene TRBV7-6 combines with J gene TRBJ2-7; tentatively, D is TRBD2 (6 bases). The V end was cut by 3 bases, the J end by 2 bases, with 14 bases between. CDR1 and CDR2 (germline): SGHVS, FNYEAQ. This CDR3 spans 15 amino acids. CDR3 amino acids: CASSFSGGTAYEQYF. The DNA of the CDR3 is TGTGCCAGCAGCTTCTCCGGGGGTACCGCCTACGAGCAGTACTTC.

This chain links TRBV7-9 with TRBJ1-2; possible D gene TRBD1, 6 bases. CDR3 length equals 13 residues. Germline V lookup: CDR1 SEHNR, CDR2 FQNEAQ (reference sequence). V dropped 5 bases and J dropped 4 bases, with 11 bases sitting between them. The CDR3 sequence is CASSRGPSYGYTF. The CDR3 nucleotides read TGTGCCAGCAGCCGGGGGCCTAGCTATGGCTACACCTTC.

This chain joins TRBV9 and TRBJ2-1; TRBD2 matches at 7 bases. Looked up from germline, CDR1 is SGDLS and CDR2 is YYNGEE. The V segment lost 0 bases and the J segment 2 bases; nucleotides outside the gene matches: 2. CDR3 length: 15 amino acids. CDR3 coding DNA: TGTGCCAGCAGCGTAGTTCGGGGGGCCTACAATGAGCAGTTCTTC. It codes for CASSVVRGAYNEQFF.

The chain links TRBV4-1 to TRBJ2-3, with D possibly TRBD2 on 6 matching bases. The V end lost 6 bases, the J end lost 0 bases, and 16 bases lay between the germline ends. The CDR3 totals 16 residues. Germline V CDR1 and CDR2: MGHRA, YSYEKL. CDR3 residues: CASRLLAEASTDTQYF. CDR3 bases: TGCGCCAGCAGGTTACTAGCAGAGGCTAGCACAGATACGCAGTATTTT.

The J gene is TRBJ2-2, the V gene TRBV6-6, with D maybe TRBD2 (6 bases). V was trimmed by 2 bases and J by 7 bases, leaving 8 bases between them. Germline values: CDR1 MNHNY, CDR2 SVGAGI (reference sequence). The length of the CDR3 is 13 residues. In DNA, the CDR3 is TGTGCCAGCAGTTACCGGGGGAACGGGGAGCTGTTTTTT. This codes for CASSYRGNGELFF.

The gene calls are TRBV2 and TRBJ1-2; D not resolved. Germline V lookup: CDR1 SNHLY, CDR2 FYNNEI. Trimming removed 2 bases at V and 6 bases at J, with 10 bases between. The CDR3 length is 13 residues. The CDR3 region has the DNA TGTGCCAGCAGTGAACTACAGAATCATGGCTACACCTTC. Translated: CASSELQNHGYTF.

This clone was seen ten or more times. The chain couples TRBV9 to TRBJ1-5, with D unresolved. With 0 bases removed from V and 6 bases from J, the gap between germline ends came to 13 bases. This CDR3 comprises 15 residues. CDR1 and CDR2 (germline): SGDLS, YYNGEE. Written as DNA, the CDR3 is TGTGCCAGCAGCGTAGATGGCCTAAAGGCTCAGCCCCAGCATTTT. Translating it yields CASSVDGLKAQPQHF.

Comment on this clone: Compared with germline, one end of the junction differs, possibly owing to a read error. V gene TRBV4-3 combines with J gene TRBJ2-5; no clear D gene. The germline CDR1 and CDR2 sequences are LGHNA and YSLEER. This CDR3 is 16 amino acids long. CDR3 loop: CASSQESVGSQVTQYF. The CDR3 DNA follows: TGCGCCAGCAGCCAAGAAAGTGTAGGATCGCAAGTGACCCAGTACTTC.